This T cell receptor (beta chain) is from a study of Graves' ophthalmopathy and Graves' hyperthyroidism. This clonotype occurred a few times. Moderate-to-severe activity, CAS ≥3, NOSPECS ≥4 and a duration under 3 months were seen in donors with ophthalmopathy. RNA served as the template for amplifying TCR beta CDR3 regions. First-round RT-PCR relied on HTBI primers, and a second-round multiplex PCR came next. TCRdb analysed the multiplex PCR reads with MiXCR anew, one entry per CDR3 protein. This sample has about 480,000 distinct CDR3 sequences, with over 13% found just once. Sequenced input: blood. The source of this sequence is a woman in her 30s with Graves' ophthalmopathy.

DNA for the CDR3: TGTGCCAGCAGTCCTACACTTGGGGAACCGCGTTATGGCTACACCTTC. It encodes CASSPTLGEPRYGYTF. The genes are TRBV6-1 and TRBJ1-2; D gene ambiguous. This CDR3 region has 16 residues. CDR1 is MNHNS, CDR2 SASEGT, per germline. V lost 5 bases and J 5 bases, leaving 21 bases between the germline ends.